The 24 T cell receptor beta chains below all came from one sample that was sequenced in a study of regulatory T cells in long-lasting Graves disease. Time point noted: persistent/refractory GD, antithyroid drugs over 5 years with positive TRAb. PBMCs were the source of the RNA used for TCR sequencing. Building of the TCR beta libraries involved iRepertoire HTBI primers and Arm-PCR of CDR3 regions. TCRdb re-called the multiplex PCR reads with MiXCR, one entry per CDR3 protein. Found here are about 660,000 distinct CDR3 sequences, 30% of them singletons; the top ten hold roughly 40%. Here the sequenced sample was peripheral blood mononuclear cells (PBMCs), taken when the disease was refractory, from a patient treated with antithyroid drugs. All receptors come from a female donor with Graves disease.

The rearrangement joins TRBV11-2 to TRBJ1-2, with 12 nucleotides matching TRBD1. CDR1 SGHAT and CDR2 FQNNGV come from the germline V gene. V shed 4 bases, J shed 6 bases, and the junction held 6 bases outside the gene matches. There are 15 residues in the CDR3. CDR3 amino acids: CASSYAGTGGDGYTF. The CDR3 bases are TGTGCCAGCAGCTACGCCGGGACAGGGGGCGATGGCTACACCTTC. Variable domain in full (rest from reference TRBV11-2 and TRBJ1-2): EAGVAQSPRYKIIEKRQSVAFWCNPISGHATLYWYQQILGQGPKLLIQFQNNGVVDDSQLPKDRFSAERLKGVDSTLKIQPAKLEDSAVYLCASSYAGTGGDGYTFGSGTRLTVV.

The chain links TRBV7-2 to TRBJ2-1; D might be TRBD2 (6 bases). Germline CDR1 reads SGHTA; CDR2 reads FQGNSA. CDR3 size: 18 residues. V was shortened by 1 base and J by 0 bases, with 16 bases between the two germline ends. The DNA for the CDR3 is TGTGCCAGCAGCTTAGGGGGTGGGGGACTGAGCTCCTACAATGAGCAGTTCTTC. Translation gives CASSLGGGGLSSYNEQFF.

This clonotype was counted at least ten times. The chain couples TRBV2 to TRBJ1-2; unclear D gene. The ends were cut back, 7 bases at V and 4 bases at J, with 7 bases in the middle. Germline lookup yields CDR1 SNHLY and CDR2 FYNNEI. This CDR3 is 11 amino acids long. CDR3 DNA sequence: TGTGCCAGCACCAGCCGCTATGGCTACACCTTC. This translates into CASTSRYGYTF. The entire variable domain, with the rest obtained from reference TRBV2 and TRBJ1-2, is as follows: EPEVTQTPSHQVTQMGQEVILRCVPISNHLYFYWYRQILGQKVEFLVSFYNNEISEKSEIFDDQFSVERPDGSNFTLKIRSTKLEDSAMYFCASTSRYGYTFGSGTRLTVV.

This chain uses TRBV12-3 or TRBV12-4 with TRBJ1-5, with TRBD1 as a possible D gene (5 bases). CDR3 size: 15 residues. Trimming shortened V by 0 bases and J by 6 bases, and 12 bases separated the two germline ends. CDR3 DNA sequence: TGTGCCAGCAGTTTAGCGGTAAGGGGAGGTCAGCCCCAGCATTTT. Amino acids: CASSLAVRGGQPQHF.

The chain recombines TRBV19 with TRBJ2-7; 9 nucleotides line up with TRBD2. The trim removed 7 bases at V and 4 bases at J, leaving 11 bases unmatched. Germline CDR1 and CDR2: LNHDA and SQIVND (reference sequence). The CDR3 contains 15 residues. CDR3 residues: CASTTGAGGGYEQYF. The DNA of the CDR3 is TGTGCCAGTACCACGGGTGCGGGAGGGGGATACGAGCAGTACTTC.

The chain employs TRBV6-1 and TRBJ2-5, with 7 bases aligning to TRBD2. Germline V gene sequence: CDR1 MNHNS, CDR2 SASEGT. The V segment lost 6 bases and the J segment 5 bases; nucleotides outside the gene matches: 9. This CDR3 spans 14 amino acids. The CDR3 spells CASRGEAGVETQYF. The CDR3 bases are TGTGCCAGCAGGGGGGAGGCGGGAGTGGAGACCCAGTACTTC.

The chain employs TRBV20-1 and TRBJ2-5; no firm D call. V lost 5 bases to trimming and J lost 5 bases, with 9 bases between them. The germline V gene has CDR1 DFQATT and CDR2 SNEGSKA (reference sequence). This CDR3 has 11 residues. The CDR3 sequence: CSAVGRETQYF. The CDR3 DNA reads as TGCAGTGCTGTAGGAAGGGAGACCCAGTACTTC.

This chain links TRBV20-1 with TRBJ1-3; D is uncertain. V dropped 2 bases and J dropped 7 bases, with 12 bases sitting between them. The germline V gene encodes CDR1 DFQATT and CDR2 SNEGSKA (reference sequence). The CDR3 is made up of 13 amino acids. CDR3 DNA sequence: TGCAGTGCTAGACAGCCCCTCAAGAACACCATATATTTT. Residues: CSARQPLKNTIYF.

This clonotype was seen more than once but under ten times. V usage is TRBV6-1 and J usage is TRBJ1-1, with 8 bases lining up with TRBD1. The CDR3 consists of 16 residues. The V and J ends lost 6 bases and 2 bases, in that order; junction bases with no gene match: 11. Looked up from germline, CDR1 is MNHNS and CDR2 is SASEGT. This chain's CDR3 is CASRIWTGKGNTEAFF. CDR3 bases: TGTGCCAGCAGAATCTGGACAGGGAAGGGAAACACTGAAGCTTTCTTT.

Written as DNA, the CDR3 is TGCGCCAGCAGCTTGAAGAGAGCAGGGGGCGATTCACCCCTCCACTTT. Protein product: CASSLKRAGGDSPLHF. V is TRBV5-1 and J is TRBJ1-6; 8 bases line up with TRBD1. J gave up 8 bases and V 1 base, and 8 bases lay outside the gene matches. The germline CDR1 and CDR2 sequences are SGHRS and YFSETQ. This CDR3 has 16 amino acids.

This clonotype was picked up a small number of times. The chain joins TRBV24-1 to TRBJ1-6; 11 bases map to TRBD1. Germline loops: CDR1 KGHDR, CDR2 SFDVKD. J gave up 5 bases and V 3 bases, and 5 bases lay outside the gene matches. CDR3 size: 17 residues. The CDR3 loop reads CATSDRDRGFHNSPLHF. The CDR3 DNA reads TGTGCCACCAGTGATCGGGACAGGGGGTTCCATAATTCACCCCTCCACTTT.

This clonotype was recorded a few times. This chain joins TRBV20-1 and TRBJ1-5, with TRBD1 matching over 7 bases. Per germline, CDR1 DFQATT and CDR2 SNEGSKA (reference sequence). V trimming: 3 bases; J trimming: 0 bases; junction bases outside the gene matches: 8. The length of the CDR3 is 16 residues. This chain's CDR3 is CSASLQGENSNQPQHF. Here the CDR3 DNA reads TGCAGTGCTAGCCTTCAGGGGGAGAATAGCAATCAGCCCCAGCATTTT.

A few counts support this clonotype. The chain has TRBV6-1 and TRBJ2-1; TRBD2 matches 13 bases. The germline V gene encodes CDR1 MNHNS and CDR2 SASEGT. V shed 7 bases and J 7 bases; nucleotides not matched to a gene: 10. The CDR3 contains 16 residues. The CDR3 nucleotides read TGTGCCAGCACCCCCCGGACTAGCGGGAGTAGTAATGAGCAGTTCTTC. Amino acids: CASTPRTSGSSNEQFF.

This sequence joins TRBV20-1 and TRBJ2-5; D is undetermined. The CDR3 runs 15 residues. The V end lost 3 bases, the J end lost 0 bases, and 14 bases lay between the germline ends. CDR1 is DFQATT and CDR2 is SNEGSKA in the germline V gene (reference sequence). The CDR3 sequence: CSARPLNWDQETQYF. As DNA, the CDR3 is TGCAGTGCTAGGCCCCTTAACTGGGACCAAGAGACCCAGTACTTC.

The rearrangement links TRBV19 to TRBJ1-5; unclear D gene. Germline CDR1 and CDR2: LNHDA and SQIVND (reference sequence). The CDR3 spans 20 residues. Trimming shortened V by 2 bases and J by 0 bases, and 23 bases separated the two germline ends. CDR3 DNA: TGTGCCAGTAGTATAAATTCGCTGGCATGGCAGTACCATAGCAATCAGCCCCAGCATTTT. Its translation: CASSINSLAWQYHSNQPQHF.

The rearrangement uses TRBV20-1 and TRBJ2-3; 11 nucleotides agree with TRBD2. The assigned J gene may be wrong: the sequence end matches TRBJ2-5 better. The CDR3 has 18 amino acids. From germline, CDR1 is DFQATT and CDR2 SNEGSKA (reference sequence). The CDR3 DNA is TGCAGTGCTAGAGATCCTTTAGGTAGCGGGAGGGCCCCAGAGACCCAGTACTTC. This sequence encodes CSARDPLGSGRAPETQYF.

The genes are TRBV20-1 and TRBJ1-5, with D uncertain. The V and J ends lost 1 base and 1 base respectively, with 11 bases between them. The CDR3 extends over 15 amino acids. Germline assignment: CDR1 DFQATT and CDR2 SNEGSKA (reference sequence). Here the CDR3 reads CSARVGVNSNQPQHF. CDR3 in DNA: TGCAGTGCTAGAGTAGGCGTAAACAGCAATCAGCCCCAGCATTTT.

This clonotype was seen only a few times. The V gene is TRBV7-9, the J gene TRBJ2-1; TRBD2 matches 15 bases. Losses at the gene ends were 5 bases for V and 9 bases for J; bases not matched to a gene: 5. CDR3 length: 15 amino acids. From germline, CDR1 is SEHNR and CDR2 FQNEAQ (reference sequence). The CDR3 DNA follows: TGTGCCAGCAGCCTGGGACTAGCGGGAGGCAGTGAGCAGTTCTTC. It yields the protein CASSLGLAGGSEQFF.

V is TRBV6-2 or TRBV6-3 and J is TRBJ2-7, with a possible D match to TRBD2 (6 bases). V lost 4 bases to trimming and J lost 1 base, with 14 bases between them. This CDR3 contains 15 residues. Per the germline V gene, CDR1 is MNHEY and CDR2 is SVGEGT. CDR3 DNA sequence: TGTGCCAGCAGTTCCGGGAGAAGTCGGTCCTACGAGCAGTACTTC. This translates into CASSSGRSRSYEQYF.

The CDR3 region is CASSLAGTGGRNTEAFF. The CDR3 DNA sequence: TGCGCCAGCAGCTTGGCCGGGACAGGGGGTCGAAACACTGAAGCTTTCTTT. The V call is TRBV5-1, the J call TRBJ1-1; 11 bases agree with TRBD1. The V gene end was trimmed by 0 bases and the J gene end by 2 bases; junction bases not matched to a gene: 6. The CDR3 is 17 amino acids. Germline CDR1 reads SGHRS; CDR2 reads YFSETQ. Combining the CDR3 with reference TRBV5-1 and TRBJ1-1 gives the whole variable domain KAGVTQTPRYLIKTRGQQVTLSCSPISGHRSVSWYQQTPGQGLQFLFEYFSETQRNKGNFPGRFSGRQFSNSRSEMNVSTLELGDSALYLCASSLAGTGGRNTEAFFGQGTRLTVV.

The chain is built from TRBV29-1 and TRBJ1-6; D not resolved. Trimming cost V 6 bases and J 4 bases, with 10 bases left between them. CDR1 SQVTM and CDR2 ANQGSEA come from the germline V gene. The CDR3 length is 13 residues. The CDR3 loop reads CSVGFDYNSPLHF. The DNA of the CDR3 is TGCAGCGTGGGGTTCGATTATAATTCACCCCTCCACTTT. Complete variable domain (other parts from reference TRBV29-1 and TRBJ1-6): SAVISQKPSRDICQRGTSLTIQCQVDSQVTMMFWYRQQPGQSLTLIATANQGSEATYESGFVIDKFPISRPNLTFSTLTVSNMSPEDSSIYLCSVGFDYNSPLHFGNGTRLTVT.

The chain has TRBV3-1 and TRBJ1-2; 9 nucleotides line up with TRBD1. Per germline, CDR1 LGHDT and CDR2 YNNKEL (reference sequence). The J segment lost 8 bases and the V segment lost 0 bases, leaving 7 bases of the junction unmatched. The CDR3 loop spans 15 amino acids. The CDR3 is CASSQDWAGTGGYTF. In nucleotides, the CDR3 is TGTGCCAGCAGCCAAGATTGGGCCGGGACAGGGGGCTACACCTTC.

This clonotype was found once. The CDR3 coding sequence is TGCGCCAGCAGCCCCAGGCTAGCGGGAGACCCCGGGGAGCTGTTTTTT. It is translated as CASSPRLAGDPGELFF. This rearrangement joins TRBV5-1 to TRBJ2-2, with 10 bases aligning to TRBD2. V shed 4 bases and J 6 bases; nucleotides not matched to a gene: 9. This CDR3 spans 16 amino acids. Germline V gene data show CDR1 as SGHRS and CDR2 as YFSETQ.

This clonotype has a handful of counts. This chain joins TRBV7-9 and TRBJ2-7; D remains ambiguous. Germline lookup yields CDR1 SEHNR and CDR2 FQNEAQ (reference sequence). V lost 1 base, J lost 1 base, and 11 bases lay in between. This CDR3 has 15 amino acids. The CDR3 DNA reads as TGTGCCAGCAGCTTAGTGGTCGGCCGTTCCTACGAGCAGTACTTC. Amino acid sequence: CASSLVVGRSYEQYF.